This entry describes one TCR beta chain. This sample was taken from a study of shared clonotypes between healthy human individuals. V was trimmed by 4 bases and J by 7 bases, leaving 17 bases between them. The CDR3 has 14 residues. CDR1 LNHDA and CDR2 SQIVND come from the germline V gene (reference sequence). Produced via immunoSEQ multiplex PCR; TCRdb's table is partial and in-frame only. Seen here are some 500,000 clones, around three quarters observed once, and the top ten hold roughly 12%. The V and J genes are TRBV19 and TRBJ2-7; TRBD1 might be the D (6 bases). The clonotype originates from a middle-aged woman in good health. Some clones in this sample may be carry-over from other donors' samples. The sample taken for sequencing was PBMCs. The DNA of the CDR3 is TGTGCCAGTAGTACCCCTGGGGGCCGTAATGAGCAGTACTTC. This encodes CASSTPGGRNEQYF.